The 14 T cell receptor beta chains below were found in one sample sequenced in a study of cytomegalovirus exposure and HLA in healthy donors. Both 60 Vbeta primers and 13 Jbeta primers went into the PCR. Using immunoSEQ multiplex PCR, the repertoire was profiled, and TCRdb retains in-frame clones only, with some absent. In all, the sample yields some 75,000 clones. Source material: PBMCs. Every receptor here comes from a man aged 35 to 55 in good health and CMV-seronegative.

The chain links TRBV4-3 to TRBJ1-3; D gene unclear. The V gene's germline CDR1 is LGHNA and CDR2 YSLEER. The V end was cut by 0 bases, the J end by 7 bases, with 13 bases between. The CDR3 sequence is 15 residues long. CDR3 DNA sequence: TGCGCCAGCAGCCAAGATCGGTCCTCTCGGAACACCATATATTTT. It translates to CASSQDRSSRNTIYF.

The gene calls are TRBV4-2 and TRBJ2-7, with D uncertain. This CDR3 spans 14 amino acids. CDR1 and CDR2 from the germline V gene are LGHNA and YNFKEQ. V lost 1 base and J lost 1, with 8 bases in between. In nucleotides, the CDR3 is TGTGCCAGCAGCCAAGGCGCCGGTTCCTACGAGCAGTACTTC. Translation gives CASSQGAGSYEQYF.

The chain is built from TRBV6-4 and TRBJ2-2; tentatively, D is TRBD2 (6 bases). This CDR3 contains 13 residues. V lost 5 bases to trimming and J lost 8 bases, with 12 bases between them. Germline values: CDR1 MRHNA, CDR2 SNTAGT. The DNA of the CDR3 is TGTGCCAGCAGTATCCTAGCGCGGGGGGAGCTGTTTTTT. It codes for CASSILARGELFF.

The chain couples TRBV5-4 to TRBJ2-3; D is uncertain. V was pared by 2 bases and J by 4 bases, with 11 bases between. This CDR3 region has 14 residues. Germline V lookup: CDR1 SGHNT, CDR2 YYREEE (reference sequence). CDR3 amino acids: CASSFGRGPDTQYF. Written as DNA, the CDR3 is TGTGCCAGCAGCTTTGGCCGCGGCCCAGATACGCAGTATTTT.

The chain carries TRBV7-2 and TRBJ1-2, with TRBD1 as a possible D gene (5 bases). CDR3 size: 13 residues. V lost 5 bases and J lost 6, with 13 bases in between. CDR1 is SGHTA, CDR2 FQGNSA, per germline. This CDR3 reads CASSQSREDGYTF. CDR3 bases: TGTGCCAGCAGCCAAAGCAGGGAGGATGGCTACACCTTC.

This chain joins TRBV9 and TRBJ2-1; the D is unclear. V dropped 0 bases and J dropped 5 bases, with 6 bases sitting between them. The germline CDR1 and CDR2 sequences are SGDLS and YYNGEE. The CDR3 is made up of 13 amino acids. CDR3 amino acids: CASSVVIDNEQFF. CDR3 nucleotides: TGTGCCAGCAGCGTAGTAATAGACAATGAGCAGTTCTTC.

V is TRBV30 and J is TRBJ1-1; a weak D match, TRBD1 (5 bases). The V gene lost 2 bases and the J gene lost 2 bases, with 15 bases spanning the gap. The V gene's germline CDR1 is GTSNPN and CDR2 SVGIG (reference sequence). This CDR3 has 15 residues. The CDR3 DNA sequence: TGTGCCTGGAGTTCAACCCGGACATTTAACACTGAAGCTTTCTTT. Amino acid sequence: CAWSSTRTFNTEAFF.

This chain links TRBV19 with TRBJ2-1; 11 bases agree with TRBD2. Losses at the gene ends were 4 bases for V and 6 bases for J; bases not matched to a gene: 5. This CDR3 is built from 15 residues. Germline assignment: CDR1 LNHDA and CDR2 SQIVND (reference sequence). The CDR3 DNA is TGTGCCAGTAGTAAGACCGGGACTAGCGGCAATGAGCAGTTCTTC. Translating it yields CASSKTGTSGNEQFF.

The CDR3 is CSVDTFGTQAYEQYF. The DNA of the CDR3 is TGCAGCGTTGATACTTTTGGGACACAGGCCTACGAGCAGTACTTC. The chain employs TRBV29-1 and TRBJ2-7; tentative D call: TRBD1 (6 bases). This CDR3 is built from 15 residues. V lost 3 bases and J lost 2, with 17 bases in between. Germline CDR1 and CDR2: SQVTM and ANQGSEA.

CDR3 DNA: TGTGCCAGCTCCTTCGGACTAGCTTACAATGAGCAGTTCTTC. This translates into CASSFGLAYNEQFF. V gene TRBV5-8 combines with J gene TRBJ2-1; 8 nucleotides agree with TRBD2. Trimming took 7 bases from V and 4 from J; bases not matched to a gene: 7. The germline V gene has CDR1 SGHTS and CDR2 YDEGEE. This CDR3 comprises 14 residues.

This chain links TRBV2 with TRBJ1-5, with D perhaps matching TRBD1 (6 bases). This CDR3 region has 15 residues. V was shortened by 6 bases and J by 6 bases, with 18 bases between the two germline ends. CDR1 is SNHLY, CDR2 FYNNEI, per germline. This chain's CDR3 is CASSVRDTLFQPQHF. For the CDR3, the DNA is TGTGCCAGCAGCGTCCGGGACACCTTATTTCAGCCCCAGCATTTT.

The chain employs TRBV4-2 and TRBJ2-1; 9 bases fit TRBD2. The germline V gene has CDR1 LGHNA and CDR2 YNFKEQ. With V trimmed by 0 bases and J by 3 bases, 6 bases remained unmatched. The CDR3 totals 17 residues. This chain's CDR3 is CASSQESGRGGYNEQFF. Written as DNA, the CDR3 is TGTGCCAGCAGCCAAGAATCTGGGCGGGGGGGCTACAATGAGCAGTTCTTC.

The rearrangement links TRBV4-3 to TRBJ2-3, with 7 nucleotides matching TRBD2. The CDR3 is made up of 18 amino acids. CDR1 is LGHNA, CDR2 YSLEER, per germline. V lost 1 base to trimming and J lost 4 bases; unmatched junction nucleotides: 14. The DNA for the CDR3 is TGCGCCAGCAGCCAAGCCGGGGACGGGGGGATCTCCGCAGATACGCAGTATTTT. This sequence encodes CASSQAGDGGISADTQYF.

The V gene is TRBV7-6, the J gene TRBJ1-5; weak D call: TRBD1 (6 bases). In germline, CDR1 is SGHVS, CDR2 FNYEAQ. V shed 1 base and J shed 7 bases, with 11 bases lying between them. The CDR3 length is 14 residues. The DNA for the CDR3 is TGTGCCAGCAGCTTAGAACAGGGTGGGCAGCCCCAGCATTTT. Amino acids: CASSLEQGGQPQHF.